The source of this TCR beta chain is a study of vaccination effects on CD4 cells after COVID-19. Study details: After the second dose, samples were taken at median day 72.

Concerning this clone itself: Antigen unknown.

Germline CDR1 is SEHNR and CDR2 is FQNEAQ (reference sequence). This CDR3 has 18 residues. The V end lost 1 base, the J end lost 2 bases, and 15 bases lay between the germline ends. Generated by immunoSEQ multiplex PCR, the TCRdb table keeps only in-frame clones and is missing some. This repertoire shows more than 13,000 clones, about 74% found once; its top ten account for roughly 24%. Antigen-specific CD4+ T cells were first expanded with viral peptide pools by the ViraFEST assay and only then sequenced. When less than 12 days of culture had elapsed, CD4+ T cells were isolated. SARS-CoV-2 infected the person between March and December 2020, as confirmed by PCR. The vaccine given was either BNT162b2 or mRNA-1273, in two doses.

The source material was CD4+ T cells from PBMCs cultured with HCoV-NL63 spike peptides, sampled after COVID-19 vaccination. The V call is TRBV7-9, the J call TRBJ2-6; perhaps D is TRBD1 or TRBD2 (5 bases each). The receptor was derived from a human donor who had a prior SARS-CoV-2 infection. CDR3 in amino acids: CASSLDFGGGAGANVLTF. The DNA for the CDR3 is TGTGCCAGCAGCTTAGATTTTGGTGGGGGTGCTGGGGCCAACGTCCTGACTTTC.